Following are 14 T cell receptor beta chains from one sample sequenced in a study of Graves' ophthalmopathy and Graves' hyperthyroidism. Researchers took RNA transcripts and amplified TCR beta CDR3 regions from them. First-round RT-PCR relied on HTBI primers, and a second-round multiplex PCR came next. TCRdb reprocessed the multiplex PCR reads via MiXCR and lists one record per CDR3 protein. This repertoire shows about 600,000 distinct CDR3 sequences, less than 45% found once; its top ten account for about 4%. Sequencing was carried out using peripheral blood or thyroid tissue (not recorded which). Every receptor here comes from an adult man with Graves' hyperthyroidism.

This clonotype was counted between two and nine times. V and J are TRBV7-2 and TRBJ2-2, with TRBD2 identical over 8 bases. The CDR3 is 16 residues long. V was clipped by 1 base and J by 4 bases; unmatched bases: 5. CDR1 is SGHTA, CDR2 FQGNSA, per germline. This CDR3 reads CASSLGGGRTTGELFF. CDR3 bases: TGTGCCAGCAGCTTAGGTGGCGGGAGGACCACCGGGGAGCTGTTTTTT.

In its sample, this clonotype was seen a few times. For the CDR3, the DNA is TGTGCCAGCAGTTTATCCCCTAGGGCCCAGCATTTT. Its translation: CASSLSPRAQHF. The chain joins TRBV12-3 or TRBV12-4 to TRBJ1-5, with D uncertain. The CDR3 loop spans 12 amino acids. V dropped 2 bases and J dropped 11 bases, with 10 bases sitting between them.

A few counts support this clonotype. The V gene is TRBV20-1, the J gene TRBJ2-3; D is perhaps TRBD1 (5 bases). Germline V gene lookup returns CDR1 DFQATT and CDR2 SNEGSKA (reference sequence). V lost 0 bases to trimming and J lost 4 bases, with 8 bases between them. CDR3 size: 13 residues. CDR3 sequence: CSARDQGPDTQYF. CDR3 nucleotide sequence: TGCAGTGCTAGAGACCAGGGTCCAGATACGCAGTATTTT.

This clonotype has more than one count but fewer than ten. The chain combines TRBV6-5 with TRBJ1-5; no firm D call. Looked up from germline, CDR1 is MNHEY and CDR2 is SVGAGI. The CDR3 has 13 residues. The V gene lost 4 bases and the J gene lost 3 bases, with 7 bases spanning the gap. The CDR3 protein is CASSFALNQPQHF. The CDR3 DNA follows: TGTGCCAGCAGTTTCGCCCTCAATCAGCCCCAGCATTTT.

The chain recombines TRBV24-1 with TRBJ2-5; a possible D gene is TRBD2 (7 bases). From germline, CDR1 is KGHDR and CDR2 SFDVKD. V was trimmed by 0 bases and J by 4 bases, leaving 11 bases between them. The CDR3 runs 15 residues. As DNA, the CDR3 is TGTGCCACCAGTGATTTGAAGGGAGGGGGAGAGACCCAGTACTTC. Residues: CATSDLKGGGETQYF.

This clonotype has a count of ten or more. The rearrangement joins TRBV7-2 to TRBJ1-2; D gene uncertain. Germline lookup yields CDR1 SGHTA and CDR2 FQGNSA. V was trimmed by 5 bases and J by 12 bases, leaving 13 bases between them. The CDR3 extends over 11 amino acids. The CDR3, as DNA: TGTGCCAGCAGCCAGAGCCACTCCCACACCTTC. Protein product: CASSQSHSHTF.

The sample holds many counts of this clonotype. In DNA, the CDR3 is TGTGCCAGCAGTTATACTCTAGCGGGGTGGGGCTACGAGCAGTACTTC. Protein: CASSYTLAGWGYEQYF. The V call is TRBV2, the J call TRBJ2-7, with TRBD2 matching over 9 bases. V dropped 5 bases and J dropped 3; count of bases not matched to a gene: 11. CDR1 and CDR2 from the germline V gene are SNHLY and FYNNEI. The CDR3 is 16 amino acids.

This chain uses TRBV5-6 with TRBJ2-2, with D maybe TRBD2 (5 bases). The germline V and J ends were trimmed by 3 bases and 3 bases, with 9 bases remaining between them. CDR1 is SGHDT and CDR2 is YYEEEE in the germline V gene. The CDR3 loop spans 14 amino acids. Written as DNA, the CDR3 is TGTGCCAGCAGCTCGAGGGTTTACACCGGGGAGCTGTTTTTT. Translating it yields CASSSRVYTGELFF.

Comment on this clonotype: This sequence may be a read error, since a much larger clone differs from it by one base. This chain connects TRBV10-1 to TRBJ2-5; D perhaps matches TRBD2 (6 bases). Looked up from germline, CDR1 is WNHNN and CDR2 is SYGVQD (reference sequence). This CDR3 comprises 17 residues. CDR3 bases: TGCGCCAGCAGGGGTCATAGTATAGGCCCCCGGAGGGAGACCCGGTACTTC. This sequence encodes CASRGHSIGPRRETRYF.

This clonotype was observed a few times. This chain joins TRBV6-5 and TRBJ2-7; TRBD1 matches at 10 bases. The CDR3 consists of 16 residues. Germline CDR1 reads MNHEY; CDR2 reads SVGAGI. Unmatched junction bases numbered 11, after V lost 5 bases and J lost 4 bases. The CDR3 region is CASSQSRQGARYEQYF. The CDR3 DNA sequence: TGTGCCAGCAGTCAAAGTCGACAGGGGGCGAGGTACGAGCAGTACTTC.

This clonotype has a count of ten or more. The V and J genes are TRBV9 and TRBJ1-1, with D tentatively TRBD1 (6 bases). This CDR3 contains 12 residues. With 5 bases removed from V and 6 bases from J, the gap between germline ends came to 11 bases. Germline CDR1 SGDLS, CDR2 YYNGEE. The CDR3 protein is CASREQGSEAFF. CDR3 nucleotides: TGTGCCAGCAGAGAACAGGGTTCTGAAGCTTTCTTT.

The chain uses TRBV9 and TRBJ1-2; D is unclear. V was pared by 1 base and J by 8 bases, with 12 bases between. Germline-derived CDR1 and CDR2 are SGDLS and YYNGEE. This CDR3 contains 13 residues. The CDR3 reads CASSVYEEGGYTF. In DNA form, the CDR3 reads TGTGCCAGCAGCGTATATGAGGAGGGCGGCTACACCTTC. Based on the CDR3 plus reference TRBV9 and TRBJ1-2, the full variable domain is DSGVTQTPKHLITATGQRVTLRCSPRSGDLSVYWYQQSLDQGLQFLIQYYNGEERAKGNILERFSAQQFPDLHSELNLSSLELGDSALYFCASSVYEEGGYTFGSGTRLTVV.

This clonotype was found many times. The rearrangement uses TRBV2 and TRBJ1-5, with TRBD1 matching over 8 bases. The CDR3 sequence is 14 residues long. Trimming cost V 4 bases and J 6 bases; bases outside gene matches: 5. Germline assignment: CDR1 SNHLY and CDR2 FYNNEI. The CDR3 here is CASSAGQVGQPQHF. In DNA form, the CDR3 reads TGTGCCAGCAGTGCGGGACAGGTCGGTCAGCCCCAGCATTTT.

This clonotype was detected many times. This chain's CDR3 is CASSFLWGTGELFF. The DNA of the CDR3 is TGTGCCAGCAGTTTCCTCTGGGGCACCGGGGAGCTGTTTTTT. The genes are TRBV12-3 or TRBV12-4 and TRBJ2-2; D remains ambiguous. CDR3 length equals 14 residues. Trimming took off 3 bases at V and 4 bases at J, with 9 bases between the two ends.